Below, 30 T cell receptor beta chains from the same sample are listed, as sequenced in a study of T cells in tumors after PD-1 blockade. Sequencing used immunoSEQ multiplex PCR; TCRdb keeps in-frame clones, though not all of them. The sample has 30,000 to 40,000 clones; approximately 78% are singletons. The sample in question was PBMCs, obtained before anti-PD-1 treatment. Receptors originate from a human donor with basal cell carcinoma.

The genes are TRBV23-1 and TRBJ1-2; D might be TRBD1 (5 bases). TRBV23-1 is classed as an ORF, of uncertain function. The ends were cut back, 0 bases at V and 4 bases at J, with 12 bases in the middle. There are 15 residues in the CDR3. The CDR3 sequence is CASSQSGRVSYGYTF. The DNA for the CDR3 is TGCGCCAGCAGTCAATCAGGCAGGGTCAGCTATGGCTACACCTTC.

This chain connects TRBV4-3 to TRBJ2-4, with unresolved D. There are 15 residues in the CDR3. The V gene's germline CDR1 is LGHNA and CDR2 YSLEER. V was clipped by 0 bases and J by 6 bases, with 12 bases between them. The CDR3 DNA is TGCGCCAGCAGCCAAGACGGAACCCCGGGAAACATTCAGTACTTC. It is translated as CASSQDGTPGNIQYF.

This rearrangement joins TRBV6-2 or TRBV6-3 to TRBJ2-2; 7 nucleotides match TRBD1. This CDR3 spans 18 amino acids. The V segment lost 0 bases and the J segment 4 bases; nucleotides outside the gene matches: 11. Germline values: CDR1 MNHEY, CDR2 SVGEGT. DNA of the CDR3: TGTGCCAGCAGTTACTCGAAACAGACAGGGCTGGGCACCGGGGAGCTGTTTTTT. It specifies CASSYSKQTGLGTGELFF.

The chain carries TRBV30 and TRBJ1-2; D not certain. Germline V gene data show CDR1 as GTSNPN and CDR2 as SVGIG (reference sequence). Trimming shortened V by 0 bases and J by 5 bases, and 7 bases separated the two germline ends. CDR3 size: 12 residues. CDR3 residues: CAWSVGIYGYTF. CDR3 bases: TGTGCCTGGAGTGTAGGGATATATGGCTACACCTTC.

This CDR3 reads CASSKGQGHGAFF. DNA for the CDR3: TGTGCCAGCAGCAAGGGACAGGGTCACGGAGCTTTCTTT. This chain joins TRBV11-3 and TRBJ1-1; 9 bases line up with TRBD1. Germline V gene lookup returns CDR1 SGHNT and CDR2 YENEEA. Losses at the gene ends were 5 bases for V and 10 bases for J; bases not matched to a gene: 8. The CDR3 covers 13 residues.

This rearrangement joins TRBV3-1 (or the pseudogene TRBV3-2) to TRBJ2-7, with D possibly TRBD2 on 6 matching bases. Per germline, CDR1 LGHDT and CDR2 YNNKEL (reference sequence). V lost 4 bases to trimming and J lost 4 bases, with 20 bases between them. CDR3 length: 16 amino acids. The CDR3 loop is CASSRGGVRLLYEQYF. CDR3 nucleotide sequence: TGTGCCAGCAGCCGGGGAGGTGTGCGGCTGTTATACGAGCAGTACTTC.

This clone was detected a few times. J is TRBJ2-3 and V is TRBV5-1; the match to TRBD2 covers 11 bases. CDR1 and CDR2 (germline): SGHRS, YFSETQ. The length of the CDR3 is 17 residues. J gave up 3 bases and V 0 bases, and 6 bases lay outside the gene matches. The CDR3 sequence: CASSLALAGGLTDTQYF. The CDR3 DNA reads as TGCGCCAGCAGCTTGGCGCTAGCGGGGGGATTGACAGATACGCAGTATTTT.

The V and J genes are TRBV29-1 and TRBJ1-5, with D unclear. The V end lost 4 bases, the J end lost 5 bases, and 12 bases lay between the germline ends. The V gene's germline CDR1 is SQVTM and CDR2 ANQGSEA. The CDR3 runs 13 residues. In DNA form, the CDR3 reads TGCAGCGTTGTTACGGGTGCCCATCAGCCCCAGCATTTT. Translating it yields CSVVTGAHQPQHF.

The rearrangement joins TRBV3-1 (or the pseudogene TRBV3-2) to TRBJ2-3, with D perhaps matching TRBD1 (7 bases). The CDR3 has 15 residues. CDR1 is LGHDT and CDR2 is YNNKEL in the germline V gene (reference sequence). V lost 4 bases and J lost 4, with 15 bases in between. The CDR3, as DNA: TGTGCCAGCAGCCCACAGGGGAGGTCGGCAGATACGCAGTATTTT. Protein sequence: CASSPQGRSADTQYF.

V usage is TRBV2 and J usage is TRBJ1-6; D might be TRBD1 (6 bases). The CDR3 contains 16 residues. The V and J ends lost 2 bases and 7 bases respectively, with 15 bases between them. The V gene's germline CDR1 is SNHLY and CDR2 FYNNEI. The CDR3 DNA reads TGTGCCAGCAGTGAACAGGGGTGGGTTTCGAATTCACCCCTCCACTTT. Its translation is CASSEQGWVSNSPLHF.

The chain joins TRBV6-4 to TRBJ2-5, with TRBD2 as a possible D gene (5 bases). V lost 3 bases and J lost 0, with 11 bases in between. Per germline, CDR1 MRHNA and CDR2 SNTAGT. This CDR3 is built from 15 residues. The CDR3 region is CASSDRRAHQETQYF. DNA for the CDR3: TGTGCCAGCAGTGATAGGCGGGCCCACCAAGAGACCCAGTACTTC.

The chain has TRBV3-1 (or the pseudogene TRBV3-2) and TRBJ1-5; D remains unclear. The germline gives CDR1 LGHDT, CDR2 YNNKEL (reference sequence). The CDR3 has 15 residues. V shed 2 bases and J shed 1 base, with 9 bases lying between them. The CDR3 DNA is TGTGCCAGCAGCCAAAATCCGGGAAGCAATCAGCCCCAGCATTTT. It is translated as CASSQNPGSNQPQHF.

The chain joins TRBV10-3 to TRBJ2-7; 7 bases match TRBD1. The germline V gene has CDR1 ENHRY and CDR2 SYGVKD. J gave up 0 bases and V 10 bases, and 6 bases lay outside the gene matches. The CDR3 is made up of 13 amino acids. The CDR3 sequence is CATSGTDSYEQYF. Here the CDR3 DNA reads TGTGCCACTTCCGGGACAGACTCCTACGAGCAGTACTTC.

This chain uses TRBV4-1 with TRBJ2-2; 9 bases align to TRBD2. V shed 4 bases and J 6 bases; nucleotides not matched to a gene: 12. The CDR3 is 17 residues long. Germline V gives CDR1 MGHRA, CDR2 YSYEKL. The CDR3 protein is CASSRGHSGGQAGELFF. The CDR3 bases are TGCGCCAGCAGCCGCGGACATAGCGGGGGTCAGGCCGGGGAGCTGTTTTTT.

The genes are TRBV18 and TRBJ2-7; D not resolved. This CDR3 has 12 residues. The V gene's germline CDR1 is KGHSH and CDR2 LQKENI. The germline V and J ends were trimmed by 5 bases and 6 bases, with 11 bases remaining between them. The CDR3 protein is CASSTDSSEQYF. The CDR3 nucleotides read TGTGCCAGCTCAACCGACTCGTCCGAGCAGTACTTC.

CDR3 in amino acids: CASSLAGTGEEGGYTF. CDR3 DNA: TGCGCCAGCAGCTTGGCCGGGACAGGGGAGGAAGGCGGCTACACCTTC. The V and J genes are TRBV5-1 and TRBJ1-2, with 10 nucleotides matching TRBD1. With V trimmed by 0 bases and J by 8 bases, 10 bases remained unmatched. CDR1 is SGHRS and CDR2 is YFSETQ in the germline V gene. The length of the CDR3 is 16 residues.

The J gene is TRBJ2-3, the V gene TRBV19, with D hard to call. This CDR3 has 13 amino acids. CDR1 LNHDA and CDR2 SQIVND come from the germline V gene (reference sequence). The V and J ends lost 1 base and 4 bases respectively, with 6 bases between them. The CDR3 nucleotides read TGTGCCAGTAGTATAGGACACTCAGATACGCAGTATTTT. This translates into CASSIGHSDTQYF. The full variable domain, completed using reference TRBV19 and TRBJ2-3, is DGGITQSPKYLFRKEGQNVTLSCEQNLNHDAMYWYRQDPGQGLRLIYYSQIVNDFQKGDIAEGYSVSREKKESFPLTVTSAQKNPTAFYLCASSIGHSDTQYFGPGTRLTVL.

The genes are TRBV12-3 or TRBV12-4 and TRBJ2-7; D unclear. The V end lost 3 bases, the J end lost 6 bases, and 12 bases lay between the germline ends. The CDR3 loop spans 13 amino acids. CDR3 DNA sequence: TGTGCCAGCAGTTTTAAGTTGGGCGGCGAGCAGTACTTC. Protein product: CASSFKLGGEQYF.

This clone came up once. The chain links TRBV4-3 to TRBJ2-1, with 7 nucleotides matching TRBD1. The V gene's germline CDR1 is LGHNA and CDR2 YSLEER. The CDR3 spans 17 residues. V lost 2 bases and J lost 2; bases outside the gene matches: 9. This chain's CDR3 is CASSQRQGSGPYNEQFF. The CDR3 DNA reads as TGCGCCAGCAGCCAACGACAGGGTTCGGGACCCTACAATGAGCAGTTCTTC.

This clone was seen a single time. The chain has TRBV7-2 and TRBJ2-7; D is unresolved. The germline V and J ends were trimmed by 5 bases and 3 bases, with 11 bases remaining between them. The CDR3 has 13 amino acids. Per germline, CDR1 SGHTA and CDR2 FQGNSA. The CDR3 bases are TGTGCCAGCAGCCCTCGTTGGGGCTACGAGCAGTACTTC. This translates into CASSPRWGYEQYF.

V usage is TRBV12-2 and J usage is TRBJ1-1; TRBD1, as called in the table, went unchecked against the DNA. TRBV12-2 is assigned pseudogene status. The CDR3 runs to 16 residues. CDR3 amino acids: CASRLLYKGPDTEAFF. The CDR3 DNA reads TGTGCAAGTCGCTTACTATACAAGGGGCCGGACACTGAAGCTTTCTTT.

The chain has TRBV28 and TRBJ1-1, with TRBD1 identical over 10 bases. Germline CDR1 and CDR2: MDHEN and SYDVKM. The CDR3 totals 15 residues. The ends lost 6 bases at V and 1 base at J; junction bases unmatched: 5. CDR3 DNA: TGTGCCAGCAGGACAGGGGGCCGCGAGAACACTGAAGCTTTCTTT. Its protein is CASRTGGRENTEAFF.

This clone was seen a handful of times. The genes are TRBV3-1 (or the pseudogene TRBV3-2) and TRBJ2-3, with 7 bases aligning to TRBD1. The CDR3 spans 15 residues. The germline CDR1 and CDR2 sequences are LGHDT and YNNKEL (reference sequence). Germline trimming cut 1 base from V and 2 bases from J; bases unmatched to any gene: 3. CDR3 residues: CASSQGQGFTDTQYF. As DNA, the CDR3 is TGTGCCAGCAGCCAAGGACAGGGATTCACAGATACGCAGTATTTT.

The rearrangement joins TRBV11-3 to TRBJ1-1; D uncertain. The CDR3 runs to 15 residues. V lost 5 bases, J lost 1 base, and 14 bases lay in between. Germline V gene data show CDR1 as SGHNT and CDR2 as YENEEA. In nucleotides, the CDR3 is TGTGCCAGCAGCCCTAGGCCAGGCAGGAACACTGAAGCTTTCTTT. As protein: CASSPRPGRNTEAFF.

Here the CDR3 reads CASSLDSGLGSYEQYF. CDR3 coding DNA: TGTGCCAGCAGCTTAGATTCTGGGCTCGGCTCCTACGAGCAGTACTTC. The rearrangement links TRBV11-3 to TRBJ2-7, with D unclear. This CDR3 contains 16 residues. In germline, CDR1 is SGHNT, CDR2 YENEEA. V lost 0 bases to trimming and J lost 0 bases, with 12 bases between them.

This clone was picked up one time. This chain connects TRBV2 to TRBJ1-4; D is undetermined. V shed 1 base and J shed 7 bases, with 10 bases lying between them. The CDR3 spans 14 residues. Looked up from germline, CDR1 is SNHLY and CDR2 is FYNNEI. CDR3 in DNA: TGTGCCAGCAGTGAAGGTGGTTCGGGTGAAAAACTGTTTTTT. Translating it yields CASSEGGSGEKLFF.

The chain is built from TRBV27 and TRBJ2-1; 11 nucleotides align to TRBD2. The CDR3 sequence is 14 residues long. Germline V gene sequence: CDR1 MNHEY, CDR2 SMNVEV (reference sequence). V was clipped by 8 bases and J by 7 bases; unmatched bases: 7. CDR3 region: CASLSGRAGNEQFF. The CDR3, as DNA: TGTGCCAGCCTTAGCGGGAGGGCCGGAAATGAGCAGTTCTTC.

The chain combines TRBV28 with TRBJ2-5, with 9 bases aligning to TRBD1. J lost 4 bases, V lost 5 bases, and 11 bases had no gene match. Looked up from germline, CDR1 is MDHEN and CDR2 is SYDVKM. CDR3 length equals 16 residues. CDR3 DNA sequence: TGTGCCAGCAGTGTCATGGGACAGGGAAAGGGAGAGACCCAGTACTTC. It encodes CASSVMGQGKGETQYF.

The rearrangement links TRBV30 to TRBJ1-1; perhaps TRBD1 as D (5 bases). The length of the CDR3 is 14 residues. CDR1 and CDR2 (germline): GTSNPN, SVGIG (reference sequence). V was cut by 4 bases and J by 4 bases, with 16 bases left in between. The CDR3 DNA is TGTGCCTGGAAATTAGGGGTGGTTGGCACTGAAGCTTTCTTT. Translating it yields CAWKLGVVGTEAFF.

The CDR3 bases are TGTGCCAGCAGCCAAGGAGGGACAGGGGCCCGAGAAGAAAAACTGTTTTTT. Protein sequence: CASSQGGTGAREEKLFF. J is TRBJ1-4 and V is TRBV3-1 (or the pseudogene TRBV3-2); 10 bases are shared with TRBD1. This CDR3 spans 17 amino acids. Germline V gives CDR1 LGHDT, CDR2 YNNKEL (reference sequence). V shed 1 base and J 8 bases; nucleotides not matched to a gene: 10.